The 13 T cell receptor beta chains below were found in one sample sequenced in a study of blood T cell repertoires in COVID-19. Sequencing used immunoSEQ multiplex PCR; TCRdb keeps in-frame clones, though not all of them. This sample carries around 100,000 clones, 84% of them seen once, and the ten largest clones take about 12%. The sample taken for sequencing was peripheral blood. All receptors come from a human donor in a cohort sampled during active COVID-19.

The gene calls are TRBV7-3 and TRBJ1-1; 7 bases are a match to TRBD1. V was pared by 1 base and J by 10 bases, with 6 bases of the junction left unmatched. Germline CDR1 SGHTA, CDR2 FQGTGA. This CDR3 comprises 13 residues. This chain's CDR3 is CASSLKEGAGAFF. In DNA, the CDR3 is TGTGCCAGCAGCTTAAAGGAGGGGGCGGGAGCTTTCTTT.

Note on this clone: The junction does not match germline at one end; this may be a read error. V is TRBV7-7 and J is TRBJ2-3, with D possibly TRBD2 on 5 matching bases. This CDR3 has 15 amino acids. Germline V gives CDR1 SSHAT, CDR2 FNYEAQ (reference sequence). The CDR3 loop is CASSLGGASTDTQYF. CDR3 nucleotides: TGTGCTAGCAGCTTAGGAGGAGCTAGCACAGATACGCAGTATTTT.

This chain links TRBV10-3 with TRBJ2-3, with D uncertain. V lost 3 bases and J 0 bases, leaving 10 bases between the germline ends. CDR1 is ENHRY and CDR2 is SYGVKD in the germline V gene. The CDR3 totals 15 residues. DNA of the CDR3: TGTGCCATCAGTGATCCCGGAGCTAGCACAGATACGCAGTATTTT. Amino acids: CAISDPGASTDTQYF.

The chain combines TRBV19 with TRBJ1-5; TRBD1 is a possible D gene (6 bases). Trimming pared 6 bases from V and 3 bases from J, leaving 15 bases between. Germline V gives CDR1 LNHDA, CDR2 SQIVND (reference sequence). This CDR3 spans 15 amino acids. CDR3 sequence reads: CASRTTQGFNQPQHF. CDR3 bases: TGTGCCAGTAGGACTACACAGGGTTTCAATCAGCCCCAGCATTTT.

This chain connects TRBV6-2 or TRBV6-3 to TRBJ1-5; tentative D call: TRBD1 (6 bases). Deletions cut 2 bases from V and 0 bases from J, with 8 bases between. The CDR3 covers 15 residues. Germline assignment: CDR1 MNHEY and CDR2 SVGEGT. This chain's CDR3 is CASSYLGASNQPQHF. The CDR3 DNA sequence: TGTGCCAGCAGTTACCTGGGGGCTAGCAATCAGCCCCAGCATTTT.

Here the CDR3 DNA reads TGTGCCAGCAGCTTCCTCAGCTCCTATAATTCACCCCTCCACTTT. Translated: CASSFLSSYNSPLHF. The rearrangement links TRBV5-6 to TRBJ1-6; D remains ambiguous. With 2 bases removed from V and 0 bases from J, the gap between germline ends came to 6 bases. Germline V lookup: CDR1 SGHDT, CDR2 YYEEEE. The CDR3 sequence is 15 residues long.

The J gene is TRBJ1-2, the V gene TRBV7-3; D perhaps matches TRBD1 (5 bases). Germline assignment: CDR1 SGHTA and CDR2 FQGTGA. The V gene lost 1 base and the J gene lost 5 bases, with 17 bases spanning the gap. The CDR3 is 16 residues long. In DNA, the CDR3 is TGTGCCAGCAGCTTAAGGGGCTCTGAACAGTCGTATGGCTACACCTTC. Translated, it gives CASSLRGSEQSYGYTF.

The sample holds a few counts of this clone. Here the CDR3 reads CASSTKREQYF. As DNA, the CDR3 is TGTGCCAGCAGTACCAAGAGGGAGCAGTACTTC. The rearrangement links TRBV2 to TRBJ2-7; the D is unclear. The CDR3 loop spans 11 amino acids. Germline V CDR1 and CDR2: SNHLY, FYNNEI. The V end was cut by 5 bases, the J end by 7 bases, with 9 bases between.

The V and J genes are TRBV7-8 and TRBJ1-3; TRBD1 is a possible D gene (5 bases). This CDR3 has 16 residues. The germline gives CDR1 SGHVS, CDR2 FQNEAQ. Trimming pared 5 bases from V and 4 bases from J, leaving 18 bases between. CDR3 loop: CASSPSPSGEGNTIYF. The CDR3 nucleotides are TGTGCCAGCAGCCCAAGCCCCTCGGGGGAAGGAAACACCATATATTTT.

This clone showed up just once. This chain uses TRBV7-3 with TRBJ2-1, with 7 bases that match TRBD2. The J segment lost 2 bases and the V segment lost 3 bases, leaving 7 bases of the junction unmatched. Per the germline V gene, CDR1 is SGHTA and CDR2 is FQGTGA. CDR3 length equals 16 residues. The CDR3 reads CASSFYSGGTYNEQFF. CDR3 nucleotide sequence: TGTGCCAGCAGCTTCTATTCGGGGGGAACCTACAATGAGCAGTTCTTC.

The chain links TRBV19 to TRBJ2-2; 7 nucleotides agree with TRBD1. V lost 10 bases, J lost 0 bases, and 5 bases stayed unmatched. CDR1 LNHDA and CDR2 SQIVND come from the germline V gene (reference sequence). There are 14 residues in the CDR3. The CDR3 nucleotides read TGTGCCACTCGGGGACAGTCGAACACCGGGGAGCTGTTTTTT. This codes for CATRGQSNTGELFF.

CDR3 loop: CASSLLGRGETEAFF. CDR3 nucleotide sequence: TGCGCCAGCAGCTTGCTCGGCAGGGGGGAGACTGAAGCTTTCTTT. The rearrangement links TRBV5-1 to TRBJ1-1, with TRBD1 matching 7 bases. With 1 base clipped from V and 5 bases from J, the junction kept 8 bases outside the gene matches. Germline V CDR1 and CDR2: SGHRS, YFSETQ. CDR3 length equals 15 residues.

V is TRBV6-2 or TRBV6-3 and J is TRBJ1-1, with D uncertain. The germline gives CDR1 MNHEY, CDR2 SVGEGT. The ends were cut back, 2 bases at V and 1 base at J, with 5 bases in the middle. The CDR3 is 13 amino acids. The CDR3 protein is CASSYQKNTEAFF. In DNA, the CDR3 is TGTGCCAGCAGTTACCAGAAGAACACTGAAGCTTTCTTT.